This T cell receptor beta chain was documented in a study of blood T cell repertoires in COVID-19. Germline CDR1 SGHTA, CDR2 FQGNSA. This CDR3 is built from 16 residues. V lost 3 bases and J lost 0, with 12 bases in between. In the authors' methods: Quantification of nucleated cells was approximated via reference gene primer amplification. Profiled with immunoSEQ multiplex PCR; TCRdb holds only in-frame clones, not every one. V, J and clone size derive from that table, while D and trimming were established from the DNA sequence. The sample shows about 280,000 clones, roughly 85% of them seen only once.

The source material was peripheral blood. The sequence was collected from a woman between 45 and 65 years old who had recovered from COVID-19. The rearrangement uses TRBV7-2 and TRBJ1-3; perhaps TRBD1 as D (5 bases). CDR3 sequence (DNA): TGTGCCAGCAGCTTCCCAGGGTCTAACTCTGGAAACACCATATATTTT. This translates into CASSFPGSNSGNTIYF.